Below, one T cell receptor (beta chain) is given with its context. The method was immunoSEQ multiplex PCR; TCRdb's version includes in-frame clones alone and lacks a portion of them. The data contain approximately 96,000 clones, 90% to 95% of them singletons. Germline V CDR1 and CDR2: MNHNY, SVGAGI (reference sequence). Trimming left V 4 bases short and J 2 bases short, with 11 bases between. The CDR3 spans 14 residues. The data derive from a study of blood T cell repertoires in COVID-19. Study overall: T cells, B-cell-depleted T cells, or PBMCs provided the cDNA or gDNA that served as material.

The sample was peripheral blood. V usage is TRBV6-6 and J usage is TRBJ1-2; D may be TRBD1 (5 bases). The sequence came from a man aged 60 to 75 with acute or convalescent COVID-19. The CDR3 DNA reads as TGTGCCAGCAGTTCTGGGACTACAAACTATGGCTACACCTTC. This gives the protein CASSSGTTNYGYTF.